This T cell receptor beta chain was profiled in a study of blood T cell repertoires in COVID-19. As for the study in general: COVID-19 samples, acute and convalescent, were from the United States, Italy and Spain. From T cells, B-cell-depleted T cells, or PBMCs came the material, which was cDNA or gDNA.

As processed by the authors: Nucleated cell number was recorded as an estimate derived from reference gene primer amplification. Here immunoSEQ multiplex PCR was the method, and the copy in TCRdb shows in-frame clones only, minus some. The V and J calls and clone size were taken over from that table, and D and trimming were inferred from the DNA. The table lists 65,000 to 70,000 clones, 91% of them singletons. The sample comprised peripheral blood. The receptor was derived from a human donor with active COVID-19. The donor label of this sample is uncertain.

The CDR3 DNA reads as TGCGCCAGCAGTCCCCCGTCTAGCGGGTCTAGCACAGATACGCAGTATTTT. Encoded protein: CASSPPSSGSSTDTQYF. The chain couples TRBV10-1 to TRBJ2-3; 8 bases line up with TRBD2. Germline V lookup: CDR1 WNHNN, CDR2 SYGVQD (reference sequence). V shed 5 bases, J shed 0 bases, and the junction held 10 bases outside the gene matches. CDR3 length: 17 amino acids.